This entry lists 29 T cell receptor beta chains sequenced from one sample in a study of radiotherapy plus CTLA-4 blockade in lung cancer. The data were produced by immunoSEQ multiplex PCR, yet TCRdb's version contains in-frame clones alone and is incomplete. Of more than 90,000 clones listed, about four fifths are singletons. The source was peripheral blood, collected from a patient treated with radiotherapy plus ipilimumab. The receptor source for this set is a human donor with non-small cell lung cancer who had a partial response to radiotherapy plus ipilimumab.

CDR3 DNA: TGTGCCAGCACCTCGGGGACAGGGGGCTACTATGGCTACACCTTC. The encoded protein is CASTSGTGGYYGYTF. The rearrangement uses TRBV28 and TRBJ1-2; 12 bases match TRBD1. Germline-derived CDR1 and CDR2 are MDHEN and SYDVKM. V lost 7 bases and J lost 3; bases outside the gene matches: 6. CDR3 length equals 15 residues.

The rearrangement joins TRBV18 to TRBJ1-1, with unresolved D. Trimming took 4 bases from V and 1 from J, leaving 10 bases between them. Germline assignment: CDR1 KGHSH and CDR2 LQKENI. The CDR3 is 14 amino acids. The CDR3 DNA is TGTGCCAGCTCACGTAACTCTGGGAACACTGAAGCTTTCTTT. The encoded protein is CASSRNSGNTEAFF.

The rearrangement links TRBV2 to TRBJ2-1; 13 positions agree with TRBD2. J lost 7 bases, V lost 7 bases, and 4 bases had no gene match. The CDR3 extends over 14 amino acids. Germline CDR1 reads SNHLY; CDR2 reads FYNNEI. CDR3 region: CASIELAGGNEQFF. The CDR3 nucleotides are TGTGCCAGCATCGAACTAGCGGGAGGGAATGAGCAGTTCTTC. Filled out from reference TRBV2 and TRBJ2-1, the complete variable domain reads EPEVTQTPSHQVTQMGQEVILRCVPISNHLYFYWYRQILGQKVEFLVSFYNNEISEKSEIFDDQFSVERPDGSNFTLKIRSTKLEDSAMYFCASIELAGGNEQFFGPGTRLTVL.

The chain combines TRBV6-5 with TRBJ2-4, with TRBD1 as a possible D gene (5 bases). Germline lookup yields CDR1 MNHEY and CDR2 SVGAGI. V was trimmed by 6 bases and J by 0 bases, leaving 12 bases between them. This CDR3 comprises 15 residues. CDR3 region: CASSLDSLAKNIQYF. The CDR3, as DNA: TGTGCCAGCAGCTTAGACAGCCTAGCCAAAAACATTCAGTACTTC.

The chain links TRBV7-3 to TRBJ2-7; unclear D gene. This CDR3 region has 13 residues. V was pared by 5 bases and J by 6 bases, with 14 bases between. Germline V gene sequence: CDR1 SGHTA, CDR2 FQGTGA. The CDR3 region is CASSRIRSAEQYV. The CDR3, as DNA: TGTGCCAGCAGCCGGATTAGGAGTGCCGAGCAGTACGTC.

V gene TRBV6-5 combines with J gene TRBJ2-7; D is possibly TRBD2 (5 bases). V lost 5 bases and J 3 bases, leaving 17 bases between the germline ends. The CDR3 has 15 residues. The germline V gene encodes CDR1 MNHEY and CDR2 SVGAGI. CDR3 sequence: CASSRLVSGNYEQYV. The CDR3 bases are TGTGCCAGCAGTCGACTGGTGAGCGGAAACTACGAGCAGTACGTC.

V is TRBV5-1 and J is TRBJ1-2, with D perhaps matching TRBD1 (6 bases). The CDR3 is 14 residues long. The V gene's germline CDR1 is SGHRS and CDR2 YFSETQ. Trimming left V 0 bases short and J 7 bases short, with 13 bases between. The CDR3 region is CASSLGQGFVGYTF. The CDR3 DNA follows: TGCGCCAGCAGCTTGGGGCAGGGGTTTGTTGGCTACACCTTC. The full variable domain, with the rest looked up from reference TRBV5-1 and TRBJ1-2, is KAGVTQTPRYLIKTRGQQVTLSCSPISGHRSVSWYQQTPGQGLQFLFEYFSETQRNKGNFPGRFSGRQFSNSRSEMNVSTLELGDSALYLCASSLGQGFVGYTFGSGTRLTVV.

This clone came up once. The CDR3 protein is CASSLVQGANQPQHF. The CDR3 nucleotides are TGTGCCAGCAGCTTGGTACAGGGGGCTAATCAGCCCCAGCATTTT. The J gene is TRBJ1-5, the V gene TRBV5-5; 9 nucleotides agree with TRBD1. The CDR3 sequence is 15 residues long. With 0 bases clipped from V and 4 bases from J, the junction kept 2 bases outside the gene matches. Germline-derived CDR1 and CDR2 are SGHKS and YYEKEE (reference sequence).

The CDR3 sequence: CASSQTGQGALGYTF. For the CDR3, the DNA is TGTGCCAGCAGCCAAACTGGACAGGGGGCGTTGGGCTACACCTTC. The rearrangement links TRBV5-4 to TRBJ1-2, with 11 nucleotides matching TRBD1. The junction had 10 bases not matched to a gene; V was cut back by 4 bases and J by 8 bases. Germline values: CDR1 SGHNT, CDR2 YYREEE (reference sequence). There are 15 residues in the CDR3.

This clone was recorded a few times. The CDR3 region has the DNA TGTGCCAGCAGTACCCAACGTGCGGGACAGCTTGAAGCTTTCTTT. Protein sequence: CASSTQRAGQLEAFF. The chain couples TRBV28 to TRBJ1-1, with 7 bases matching TRBD1. Germline V gene lookup returns CDR1 MDHEN and CDR2 SYDVKM. V gave up 5 bases and J gave up 7 bases; unmatched junction bases: 13. The CDR3 is made up of 15 amino acids.

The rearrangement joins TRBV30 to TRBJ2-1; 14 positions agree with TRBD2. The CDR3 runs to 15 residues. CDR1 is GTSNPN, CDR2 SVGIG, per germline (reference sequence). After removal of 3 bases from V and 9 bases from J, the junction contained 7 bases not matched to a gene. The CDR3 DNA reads TGTGCCTGGAGCGCGGGACTAGCGGGAGAGTTTGAGCAGTTCTTC. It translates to CAWSAGLAGEFEQFF.

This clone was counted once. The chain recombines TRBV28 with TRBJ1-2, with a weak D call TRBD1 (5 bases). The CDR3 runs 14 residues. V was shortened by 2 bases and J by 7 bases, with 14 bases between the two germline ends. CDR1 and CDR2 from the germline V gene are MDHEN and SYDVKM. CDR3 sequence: CASSLGQGSFGYTF. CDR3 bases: TGTGCCAGCAGTTTAGGTCAGGGCTCATTTGGCTACACCTTC.

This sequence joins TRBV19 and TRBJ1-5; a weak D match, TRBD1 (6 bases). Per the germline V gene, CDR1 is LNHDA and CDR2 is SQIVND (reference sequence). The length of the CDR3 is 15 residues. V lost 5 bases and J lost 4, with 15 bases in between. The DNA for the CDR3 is TGTGCCAGTAGTTACCCAATAGGGGGAAATCAGCCCCAGCATTTT. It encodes CASSYPIGGNQPQHF.

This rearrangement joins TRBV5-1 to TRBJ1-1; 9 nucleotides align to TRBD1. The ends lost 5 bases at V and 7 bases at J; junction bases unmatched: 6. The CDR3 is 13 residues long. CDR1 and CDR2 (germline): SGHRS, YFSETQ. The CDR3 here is CASRATGGFEAFF. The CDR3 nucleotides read TGCGCCAGCAGGGCAACAGGGGGCTTTGAAGCTTTCTTT.

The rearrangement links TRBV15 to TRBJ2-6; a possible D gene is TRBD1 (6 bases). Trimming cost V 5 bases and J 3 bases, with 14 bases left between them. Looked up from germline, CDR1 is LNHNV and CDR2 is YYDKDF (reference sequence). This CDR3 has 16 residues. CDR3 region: CATSPVQGSGANVLTF. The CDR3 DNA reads TGTGCCACCAGCCCGGTACAGGGAAGTGGGGCCAACGTCCTGACTTTC. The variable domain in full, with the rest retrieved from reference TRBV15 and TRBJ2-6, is DAMVIQNPRYQVTQFGKPVTLSCSQTLNHNVMYWYQQKSSQAPKLLFHYYDKDFNNEADTPDNFQSRRPNTSFCFLDIRSPGLGDTAMYLCATSPVQGSGANVLTFGAGSRLTVL.

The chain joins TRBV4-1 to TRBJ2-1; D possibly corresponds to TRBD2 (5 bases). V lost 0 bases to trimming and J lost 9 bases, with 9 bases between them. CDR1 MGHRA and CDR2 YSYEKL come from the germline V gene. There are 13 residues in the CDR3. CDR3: CASSQDRRSEQFF. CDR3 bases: TGCGCCAGCAGCCAAGATCGGAGGAGTGAGCAGTTCTTC.

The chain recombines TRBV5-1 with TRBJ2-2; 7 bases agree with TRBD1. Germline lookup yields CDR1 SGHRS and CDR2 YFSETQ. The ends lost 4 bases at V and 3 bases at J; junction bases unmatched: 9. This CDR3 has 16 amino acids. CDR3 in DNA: TGCGCCAGCAGCCCCCAGACAGGGTATGACACCGGGGAGCTGTTTTTT. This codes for CASSPQTGYDTGELFF.

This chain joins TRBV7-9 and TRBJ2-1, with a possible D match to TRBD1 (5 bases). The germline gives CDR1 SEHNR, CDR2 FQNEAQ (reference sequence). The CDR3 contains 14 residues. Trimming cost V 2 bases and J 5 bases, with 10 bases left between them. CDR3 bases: TGTGCCAGCAGCTTATCCAGGGTCGACAATGAGCAGTTCTTC. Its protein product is CASSLSRVDNEQFF.

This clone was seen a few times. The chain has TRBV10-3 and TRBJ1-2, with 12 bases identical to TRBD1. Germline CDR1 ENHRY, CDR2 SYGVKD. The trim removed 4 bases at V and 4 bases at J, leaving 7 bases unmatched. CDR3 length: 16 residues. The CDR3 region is CAISAGQGALVYGYTF. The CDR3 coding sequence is TGTGCCATCAGTGCGGGACAGGGGGCTTTAGTCTATGGCTACACCTTC.

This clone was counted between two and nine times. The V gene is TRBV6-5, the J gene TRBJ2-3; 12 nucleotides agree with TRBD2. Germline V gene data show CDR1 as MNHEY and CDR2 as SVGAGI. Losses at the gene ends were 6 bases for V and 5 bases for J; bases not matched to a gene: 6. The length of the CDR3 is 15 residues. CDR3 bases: TGTGCCAGCAGAACTAGCGGGAGGCCCATAGATACGCAGTATTTT. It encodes CASRTSGRPIDTQYF.

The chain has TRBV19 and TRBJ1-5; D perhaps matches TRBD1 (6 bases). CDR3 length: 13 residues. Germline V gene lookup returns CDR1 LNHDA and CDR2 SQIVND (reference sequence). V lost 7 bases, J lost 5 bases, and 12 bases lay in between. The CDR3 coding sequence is TGTGCCAGTATAGCAGGGGAAGATCAGCCCCAGCATTTT. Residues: CASIAGEDQPQHF.

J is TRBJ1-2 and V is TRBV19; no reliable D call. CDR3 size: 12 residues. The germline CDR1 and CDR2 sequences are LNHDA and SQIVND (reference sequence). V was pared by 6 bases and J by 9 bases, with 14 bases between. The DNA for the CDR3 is TGTGCCAGTAGCCCGGTGGAGGCTCGCTACACCTTC. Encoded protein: CASSPVEARYTF.

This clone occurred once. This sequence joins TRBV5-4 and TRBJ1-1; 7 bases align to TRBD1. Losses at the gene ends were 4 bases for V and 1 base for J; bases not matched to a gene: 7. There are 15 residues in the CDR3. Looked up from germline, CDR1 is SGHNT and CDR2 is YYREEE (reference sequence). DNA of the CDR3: TGTGCCAGCAGCCAAGGACAGGCAACGAACACTGAAGCTTTCTTT. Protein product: CASSQGQATNTEAFF. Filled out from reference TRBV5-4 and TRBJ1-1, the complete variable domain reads ETGVTQSPTHLIKTRGQQVTLRCSSQSGHNTVSWYQQALGQGPQFIFQYYREEENGRGNFPPRFSGLQFPNYSSELNVNALELDDSALYLCASSQGQATNTEAFFGQGTRLTVV.

This CDR3 is CASSVTGQGGNTIYF. CDR3 in DNA: TGTGCCAGCAGCGTAACGGGACAGGGGGGAAACACCATATATTTT. The chain links TRBV9 to TRBJ1-3; 10 nucleotides line up with TRBD1. J was trimmed by 4 bases and V by 1 base; bases with no gene match: 2. There are 15 residues in the CDR3. CDR1 and CDR2 from the germline V gene are SGDLS and YYNGEE.

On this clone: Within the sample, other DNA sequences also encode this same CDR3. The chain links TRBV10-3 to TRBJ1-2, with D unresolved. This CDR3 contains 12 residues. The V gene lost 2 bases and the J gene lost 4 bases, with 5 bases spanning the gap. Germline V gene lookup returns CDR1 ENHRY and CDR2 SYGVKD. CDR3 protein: CAISEDTYGYTF. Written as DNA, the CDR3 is TGTGCCATCAGTGAGGACACCTATGGCTACACCTTC.

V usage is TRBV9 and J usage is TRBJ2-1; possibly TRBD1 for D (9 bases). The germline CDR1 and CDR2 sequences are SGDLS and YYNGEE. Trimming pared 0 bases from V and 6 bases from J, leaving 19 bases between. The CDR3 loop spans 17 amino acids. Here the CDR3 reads CASSVADLAGQGNEQFF. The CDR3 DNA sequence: TGTGCCAGCAGCGTAGCGGATTTAGCGGGACAGGGCAATGAGCAGTTCTTC.

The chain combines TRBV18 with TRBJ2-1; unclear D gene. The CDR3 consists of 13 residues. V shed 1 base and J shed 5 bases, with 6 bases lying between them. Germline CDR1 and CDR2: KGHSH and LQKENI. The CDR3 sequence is CASSPLAHNEQFF. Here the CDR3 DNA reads TGTGCCAGCTCACCACTGGCCCACAATGAGCAGTTCTTC.

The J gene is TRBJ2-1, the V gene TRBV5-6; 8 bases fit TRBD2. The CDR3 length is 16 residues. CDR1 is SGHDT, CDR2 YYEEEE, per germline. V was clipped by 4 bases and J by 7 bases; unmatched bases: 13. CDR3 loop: CASSPPYGTSRNEQFF. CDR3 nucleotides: TGTGCCAGCAGCCCACCCTACGGGACTAGTAGGAATGAGCAGTTCTTC.

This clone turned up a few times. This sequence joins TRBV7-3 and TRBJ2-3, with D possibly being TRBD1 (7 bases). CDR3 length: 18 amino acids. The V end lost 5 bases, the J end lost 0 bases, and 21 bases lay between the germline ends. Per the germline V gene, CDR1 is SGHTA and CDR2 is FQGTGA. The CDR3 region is CASSTRGGGGLSTDTQYF. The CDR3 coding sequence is TGTGCCAGCAGCACCAGGGGTGGAGGGGGCCTTAGCACAGATACGCAGTATTTT.